This T cell receptor beta chain was found in a study of cytomegalovirus exposure and HLA in healthy donors. About the study: As released early, the data held about 85 million unique TCRs from HLA-typed donors. Whole-study findings and limits: A few CMV-associated chains proved CMV antigen-specific in vitro.

This clone was observed a handful of times. The antigen is undetermined. Primers: 60 Vbeta forward and 13 Jbeta reverse. Using immunoSEQ multiplex PCR, the repertoire was profiled, and TCRdb retains in-frame clones only, with some absent. The sample has 150,000 to 200,000 clones, roughly 80% seen once. Trimming took off 4 bases at V and 0 bases at J, with 13 bases between the two ends. The CDR3 covers 15 residues. Germline CDR1 WSHSY, CDR2 SAAADI. The V call is TRBV10-2, the J call TRBJ2-7; D is possibly TRBD2 (6 bases). This TCR came from a man over 45 in good health and CMV-seropositive. Sequences were obtained from PBMCs. In DNA, the CDR3 is TGCGCCAGCAGTGCAAGGGTCGGGGGCTCCTACGAGCAGTACTTC. Its translation is CASSARVGGSYEQYF.